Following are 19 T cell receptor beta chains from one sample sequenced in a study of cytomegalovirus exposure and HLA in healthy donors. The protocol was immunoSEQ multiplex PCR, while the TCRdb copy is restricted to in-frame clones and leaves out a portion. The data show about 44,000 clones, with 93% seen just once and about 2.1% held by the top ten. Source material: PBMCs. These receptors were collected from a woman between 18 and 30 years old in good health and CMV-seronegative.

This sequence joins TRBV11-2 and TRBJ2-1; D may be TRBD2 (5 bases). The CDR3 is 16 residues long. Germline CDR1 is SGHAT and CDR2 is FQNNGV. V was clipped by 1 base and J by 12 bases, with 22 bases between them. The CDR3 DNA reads TGTGCCAGCAGCTTAGTAGAGGGCCTCTCCGCCGTGGGGCAGTTCTTC. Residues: CASSLVEGLSAVGQFF.

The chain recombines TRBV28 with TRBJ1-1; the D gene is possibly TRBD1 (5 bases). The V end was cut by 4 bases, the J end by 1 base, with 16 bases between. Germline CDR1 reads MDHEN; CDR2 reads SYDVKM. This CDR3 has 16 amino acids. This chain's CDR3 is CASSSGGQGRNTEAFF. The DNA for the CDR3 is TGTGCCAGCAGTTCTGGTGGACAAGGCCGGAACACTGAAGCTTTCTTT.

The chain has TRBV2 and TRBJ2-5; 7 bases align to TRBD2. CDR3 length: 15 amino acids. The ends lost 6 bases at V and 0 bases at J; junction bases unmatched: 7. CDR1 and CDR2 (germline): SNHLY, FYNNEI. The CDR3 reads CASSLWGGHQETQYF. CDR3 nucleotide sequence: TGTGCCAGCAGCCTCTGGGGGGGACACCAAGAGACCCAGTACTTC.

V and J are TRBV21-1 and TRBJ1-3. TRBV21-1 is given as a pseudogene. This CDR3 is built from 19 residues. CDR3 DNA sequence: TGTGCCAGCACCGTCTTTCTCGCTGTGGGTAAGGCGGTAGGAAACACCATATATTTT. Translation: CASTVFLAVGKAVGNTIYF.

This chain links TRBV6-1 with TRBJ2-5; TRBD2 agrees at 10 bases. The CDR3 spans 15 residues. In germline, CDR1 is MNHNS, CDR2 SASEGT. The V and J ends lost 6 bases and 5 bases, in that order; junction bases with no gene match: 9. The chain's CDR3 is CASRASGSWGETQYF. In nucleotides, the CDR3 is TGTGCCAGCAGGGCTAGCGGGAGTTGGGGGGAGACCCAGTACTTC.

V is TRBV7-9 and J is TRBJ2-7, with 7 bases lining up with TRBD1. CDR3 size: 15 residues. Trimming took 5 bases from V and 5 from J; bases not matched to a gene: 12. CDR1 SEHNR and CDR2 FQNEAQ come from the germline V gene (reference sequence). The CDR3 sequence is CASSPGQMDTHEQYF. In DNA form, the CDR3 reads TGTGCCAGCAGCCCGGGACAGATGGACACCCACGAGCAGTACTTC. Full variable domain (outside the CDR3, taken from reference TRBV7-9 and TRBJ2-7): DTGVSQNPRHKITKRGQNVTFRCDPISEHNRLYWYRQTLGQGPEFLTYFQNEAQLEKSRLLSDRFSAERPKGSFSTLEIQRTEQGDSAMYLCASSPGQMDTHEQYFGPGTRLTVT.

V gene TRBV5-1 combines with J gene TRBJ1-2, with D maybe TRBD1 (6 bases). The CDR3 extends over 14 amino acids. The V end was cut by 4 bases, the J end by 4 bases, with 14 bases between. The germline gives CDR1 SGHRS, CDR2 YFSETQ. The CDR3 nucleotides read TGCGCCAGCAGCGGAACAGGGAACCTCTATGGCTACACCTTC. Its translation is CASSGTGNLYGYTF.

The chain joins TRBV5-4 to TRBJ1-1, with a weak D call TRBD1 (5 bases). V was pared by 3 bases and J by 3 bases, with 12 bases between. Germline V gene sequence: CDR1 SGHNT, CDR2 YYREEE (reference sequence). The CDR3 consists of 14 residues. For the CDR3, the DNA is TGTGCCAGCAGCTCCAGGGTTGAGTACACTGAAGCTTTCTTT. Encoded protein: CASSSRVEYTEAFF.

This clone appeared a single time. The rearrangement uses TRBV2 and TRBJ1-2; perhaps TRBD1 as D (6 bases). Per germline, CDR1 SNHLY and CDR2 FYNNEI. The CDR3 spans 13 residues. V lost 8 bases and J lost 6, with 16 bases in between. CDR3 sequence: CASAAGGDDGYTF. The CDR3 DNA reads TGTGCCAGCGCGGCGGGGGGCGACGATGGCTACACCTTC.

The CDR3 is CASSERMGHYNEQFF. In nucleotides, the CDR3 is TGTGCCAGCAGTGAACGGATGGGACACTACAATGAGCAGTTCTTC. This rearrangement joins TRBV6-1 to TRBJ2-1; tentatively, D is TRBD1 (6 bases). The CDR3 runs 15 residues. Trimming stripped 2 bases from V and 3 bases from J, with 11 bases between. Germline V gene lookup returns CDR1 MNHNS and CDR2 SASEGT.

CDR3 region: CASSLVSNYGYTF. In nucleotides, the CDR3 is TGTGCCAGCAGCTTGGTGTCGAACTATGGCTACACCTTC. This rearrangement joins TRBV5-5 to TRBJ1-2, with D unresolved. Germline CDR1 is SGHKS and CDR2 is YYEKEE (reference sequence). V lost 0 bases, J lost 2 bases, and 5 bases lay in between. The CDR3 consists of 13 residues.

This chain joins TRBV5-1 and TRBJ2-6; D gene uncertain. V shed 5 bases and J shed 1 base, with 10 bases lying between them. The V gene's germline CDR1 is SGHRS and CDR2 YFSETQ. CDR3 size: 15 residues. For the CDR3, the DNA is TGCGCCAGCAGATCCCGTCTGTCTGGGGCCAACGTCCTGACTTTC. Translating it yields CASRSRLSGANVLTF.

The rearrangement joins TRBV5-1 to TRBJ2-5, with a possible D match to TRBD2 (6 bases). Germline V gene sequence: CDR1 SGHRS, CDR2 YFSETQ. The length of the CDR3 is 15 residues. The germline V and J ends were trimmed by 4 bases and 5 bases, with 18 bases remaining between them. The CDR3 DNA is TGCGCCAGCAGCGGGGGGACCACTGGGCAGGAGACCCAGTACTTC. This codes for CASSGGTTGQETQYF.

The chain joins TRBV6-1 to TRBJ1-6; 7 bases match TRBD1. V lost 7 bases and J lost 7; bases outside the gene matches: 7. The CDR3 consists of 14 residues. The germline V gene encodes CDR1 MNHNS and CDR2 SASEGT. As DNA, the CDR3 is TGTGCCAGCACTCTCAGGGGGGAAAATTCACCCCTCCACTTT. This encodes CASTLRGENSPLHF.

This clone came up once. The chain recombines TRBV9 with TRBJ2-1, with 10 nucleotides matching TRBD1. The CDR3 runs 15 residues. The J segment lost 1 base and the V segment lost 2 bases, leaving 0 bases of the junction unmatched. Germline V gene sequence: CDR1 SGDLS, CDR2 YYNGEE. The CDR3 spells CASSVGQGSYNEQFF. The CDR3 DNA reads TGTGCCAGCAGCGTGGGACAGGGGTCCTACAATGAGCAGTTCTTC.

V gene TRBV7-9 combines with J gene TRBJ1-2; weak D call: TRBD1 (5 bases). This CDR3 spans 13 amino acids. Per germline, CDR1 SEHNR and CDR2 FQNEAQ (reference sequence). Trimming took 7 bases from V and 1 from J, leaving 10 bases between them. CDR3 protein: CASTLGGNYGYTF. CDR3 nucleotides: TGTGCCAGCACCTTGGGGGGTAACTATGGCTACACCTTC. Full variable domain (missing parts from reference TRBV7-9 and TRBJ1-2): DTGVSQNPRHKITKRGQNVTFRCDPISEHNRLYWYRQTLGQGPEFLTYFQNEAQLEKSRLLSDRFSAERPKGSFSTLEIQRTEQGDSAMYLCASTLGGNYGYTFGSGTRLTVV.

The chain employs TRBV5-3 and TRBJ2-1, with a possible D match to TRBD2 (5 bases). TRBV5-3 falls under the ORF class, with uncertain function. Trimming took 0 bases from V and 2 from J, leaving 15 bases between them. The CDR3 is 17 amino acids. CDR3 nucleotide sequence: TGTGCCAGAAGCTTGGGTCCTTGGCGGACTGCCTACAATGAGCAGTTCTTC. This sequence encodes CARSLGPWRTAYNEQFF.

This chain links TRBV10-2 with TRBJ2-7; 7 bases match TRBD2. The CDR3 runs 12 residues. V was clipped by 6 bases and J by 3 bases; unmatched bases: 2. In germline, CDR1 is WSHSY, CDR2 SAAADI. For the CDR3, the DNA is TGCGCCAGCAGGGGGGGGGACTACGAGCAGTACTTC. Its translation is CASRGGDYEQYF.

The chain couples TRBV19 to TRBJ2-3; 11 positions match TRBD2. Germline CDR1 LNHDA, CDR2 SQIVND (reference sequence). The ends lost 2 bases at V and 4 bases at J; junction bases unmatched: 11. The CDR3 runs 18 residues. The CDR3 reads CASSIPTVTSGSSDTQYF. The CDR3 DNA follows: TGTGCCAGTAGTATACCCACAGTTACTAGCGGGAGTTCAGATACGCAGTATTTT. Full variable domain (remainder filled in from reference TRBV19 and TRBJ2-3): DGGITQSPKYLFRKEGQNVTLSCEQNLNHDAMYWYRQDPGQGLRLIYYSQIVNDFQKGDIAEGYSVSREKKESFPLTVTSAQKNPTAFYLCASSIPTVTSGSSDTQYFGPGTRLTVL.